The 10 T cell receptor beta chains below were found in one sample sequenced in a study of T cells after yellow fever vaccination. TCRdb called the 5' RACE reads again in MiXCR, with one record for every CDR3 protein. The table has more than 350,000 distinct CDR3 sequences, roughly 10% seen once. Sequencing used PBMCs, obtained on the day of the first yellow fever vaccination. These receptors all come from a man aged 18-30 years who received the YFV17D yellow fever vaccine.

V and J are TRBV7-2 and TRBJ2-1; D is unresolved. The length of the CDR3 is 15 residues. Germline loops: CDR1 SGHTA, CDR2 FQGNSA. V was shortened by 2 bases and J by 5 bases, with 13 bases between the two germline ends. The CDR3 region has the DNA TGTGCCAGCAGCTTAATCTCAACAGTAAACAATGAGCAGTTCTTC. Its protein product is CASSLISTVNNEQFF.

This sequence joins TRBV9 and TRBJ2-2; TRBD2 aligns across 10 bases. CDR3 length: 16 residues. The V gene's germline CDR1 is SGDLS and CDR2 YYNGEE. The trim removed 1 base at V and 6 bases at J, leaving 6 bases unmatched. The CDR3 region is CASSVPSGGGAGELFF. In DNA form, the CDR3 reads TGTGCCAGCAGCGTACCTAGCGGGGGAGGCGCCGGGGAGCTGTTTTTT.

The V call is TRBV24-1, the J call TRBJ1-5; TRBD1 aligns across 7 bases. The J segment lost 5 bases and the V segment lost 10 bases, leaving 13 bases of the junction unmatched. This CDR3 region has 15 residues. Germline V gene data show CDR1 as KGHDR and CDR2 as SFDVKD. DNA for the CDR3: TGTGCCACTTCTCCAAGGGGGGACAGTTATCAGCCCCAGCATTTT. It specifies CATSPRGDSYQPQHF.

The genes are TRBV28 and TRBJ1-1; no firm D call. The V gene lost 3 bases and the J gene lost 3 bases, with 5 bases spanning the gap. The CDR3 is 12 amino acids. Germline assignment: CDR1 MDHEN and CDR2 SYDVKM. This CDR3 is CASSLKDTEAFF. The CDR3 DNA follows: TGTGCCAGCAGTTTGAAAGACACTGAAGCTTTCTTT.

The chain couples TRBV7-9 to TRBJ2-3; no definite D call. The ends were cut back, 5 bases at V and 2 bases at J, with 20 bases in the middle. Germline assignment: CDR1 SEHNR and CDR2 FQNEAQ (reference sequence). The CDR3 is 17 amino acids. This CDR3 is CASSPPPPDENTDTQYF. In DNA, the CDR3 is TGTGCCAGCAGCCCCCCTCCCCCTGACGAGAACACAGATACGCAGTATTTT.

This clonotype has a handful of counts. The rearrangement uses TRBV6-2 or TRBV6-3 and TRBJ2-7; the D gene is possibly TRBD2 (5 bases). The CDR3 extends over 13 amino acids. The germline V gene encodes CDR1 MNHEY and CDR2 SVGEGT. Trimming removed 5 bases at V and 1 base at J, with 9 bases between. CDR3 amino acids: CASSDPGSYEQYV. The CDR3 nucleotides are TGTGCCAGCAGTGACCCGGGATCCTACGAGCAGTACGTC.

A few counts support this clonotype. The chain carries TRBV20-1 and TRBJ1-2; D perhaps matches TRBD1 (5 bases). The CDR3 is 13 amino acids. Germline V gene sequence: CDR1 DFQATT, CDR2 SNEGSKA (reference sequence). With 5 bases removed from V and 4 bases from J, the gap between germline ends came to 14 bases. CDR3 nucleotide sequence: TGCAGTGCTTTTACAGGAGAAATCTATGGCTACACCTTC. Amino acid sequence: CSAFTGEIYGYTF.

This chain joins TRBV4-1 and TRBJ2-1; 8 nucleotides align to TRBD2. Germline CDR1 MGHRA, CDR2 YSYEKL. CDR3 length: 16 amino acids. J lost 4 bases, V lost 0 bases, and 5 bases had no gene match. The CDR3 protein is CASSQDRSGGYNEQFF. The DNA of the CDR3 is TGCGCCAGCAGCCAAGACCGAAGCGGGGGATACAATGAGCAGTTCTTC.

This clonotype occurred a few times. This chain uses TRBV4-2 with TRBJ2-7, with 8 bases aligning to TRBD2. This CDR3 contains 13 residues. Germline V gene lookup returns CDR1 LGHNA and CDR2 YNFKEQ. Germline trimming cut 3 bases from V and 6 bases from J; bases unmatched to any gene: 4. CDR3 loop: CASSQPGGREQYF. CDR3 DNA sequence: TGTGCCAGCAGCCAGCCGGGGGGGCGCGAGCAGTACTTC.

The chain joins TRBV5-1 to TRBJ2-1; 13 bases are shared with TRBD2. CDR1 SGHRS and CDR2 YFSETQ come from the germline V gene. CDR3 length: 16 residues. V shed 3 bases and J 0 bases; nucleotides not matched to a gene: 0. The CDR3, as DNA: TGCGCCAGCAGCTGGACTAGCGGGGGCTCCTACAATGAGCAGTTCTTC. Amino acid sequence: CASSWTSGGSYNEQFF.